The next 5 T cell receptor beta chains were all read from a single sample in a study of CXCR3-negative and CXCR3-positive naive CD8 T cells. Regarding the study as a whole: CXCR3-positive naive cells carried more hydrophobic TRB CDR3s than CXCR3-negative ones.

cDNA libraries for TRB were generated by 5' RACE incorporating UMI labels. Using the 5' RACE reads, TCRdb records one entry per CDR3 protein without DNA. This table lists some 100,000 distinct CDR3 sequences. Antigen specificity for these receptors is unknown. The specimen sequenced was naive CXCR3+ CD8+ T cells from blood. This sample's subset: CD45RO-CCR7+CD27+CD95- naive CD8+ T cells expressing CXCR3 (TNR3+). These receptors were collected from a human donor in good health. Some clones in this sample may be carry-over from other donors' samples.

This chain links TRBV4-2 with TRBJ2-2; with no DNA, the TCRdb D assignment of TRBD2 cannot be verified. The CDR3 extends over 19 amino acids. Germline V CDR1 and CDR2: LGHNA, YNFKEQ. This chain's CDR3 is CASSQVGLAGGPNTGELFF.

The chain has TRBV12-3 or TRBV12-4 and TRBJ2-1; checking the TCRdb D call of TRBD1 is not possible without DNA. The CDR3 consists of 15 residues. The chain's CDR3 is CASSFPGQGENEQFF.

This chain uses TRBV12-3 or TRBV12-4 with TRBJ2-2; with no DNA, the TCRdb D assignment of TRBD2 cannot be verified. The CDR3 spans 15 residues. CDR3 residues: CASSSPTDYLGELFF.

V is TRBV27 and J is TRBJ2-1; TCRdb's D call, TRBD1, is unchecked because there is no DNA. The CDR3 has 15 amino acids. Germline V gene lookup returns CDR1 MNHEY and CDR2 SMNVEV (reference sequence). CDR3: CASSLYGRGPNEQFF.

CDR3 loop: CASSLTGSHEQYF. The V and J genes are TRBV28 and TRBJ2-7. The germline V gene encodes CDR1 MDHEN and CDR2 SYDVKM. The CDR3 consists of 13 residues.